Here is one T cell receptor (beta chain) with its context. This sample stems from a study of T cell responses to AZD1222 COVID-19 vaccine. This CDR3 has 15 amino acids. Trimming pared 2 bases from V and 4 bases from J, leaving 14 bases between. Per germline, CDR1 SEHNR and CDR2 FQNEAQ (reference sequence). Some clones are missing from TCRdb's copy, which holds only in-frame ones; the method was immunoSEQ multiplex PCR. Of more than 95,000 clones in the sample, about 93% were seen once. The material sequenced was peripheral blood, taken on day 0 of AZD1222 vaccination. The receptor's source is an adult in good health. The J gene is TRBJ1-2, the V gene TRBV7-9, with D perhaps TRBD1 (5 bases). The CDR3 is CASSLYSRETYGYTF. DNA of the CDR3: TGTGCCAGCAGCTTATACTCCAGGGAAACCTATGGCTACACCTTC.